This T cell receptor beta chain was sequenced for a study of blood T cell repertoires in COVID-19. Study-level information: Italy, Spain and the United States were the sources of the convalescent and acute COVID-19 samples. T cells, B-cell-depleted T cells, or PBMCs provided the cDNA or gDNA that served as material.

As handled by the study authors: Using reference gene primer amplification, nucleated cell counts were estimated. Assay: immunoSEQ multiplex PCR; the TCRdb copy retains only in-frame clones and omits some. For V, J and clone size, that table is used; D and trimming come from the DNA. The sample lists about 210,000 clones; 84% were seen once. This CDR3 is built from 14 residues. CDR1 is MGHRA, CDR2 YSYEKL, per germline. V lost 3 bases and J 6 bases, leaving 15 bases between the germline ends. This sequence joins TRBV4-1 and TRBJ2-7, with D possibly being TRBD2 (6 bases). The sequence was collected from a woman aged 50 to 65 with active or convalescent COVID-19. The specimen was peripheral blood. CDR3 bases: TGCGCCAGCAGCCAGCGGGACGTAGCGTTCGAGCAGTACTTC. This sequence encodes CASSQRDVAFEQYF.